Shown below are 8 T cell receptor beta chains from a single sample sequenced in a study of T cells in localized non-small cell lung cancer. The assay was immunoSEQ multiplex PCR, and TCRdb's table has in-frame clones only and misses some. The sample shows fewer than 13,000 clones, approximately 48% of them seen only once. The sample here was lymph node tissue, taken before any cancer treatment. These receptors were taken from a woman aged 35-70 years with stage II squamous cell lung carcinoma.

This rearrangement joins TRBV18 to TRBJ2-3; a possible D gene is TRBD2 (6 bases). Per the germline V gene, CDR1 is KGHSH and CDR2 is LQKENI. The CDR3 covers 14 residues. The germline V and J ends were trimmed by 3 bases and 6 bases, with 13 bases remaining between them. The CDR3 loop reads CASSPLAYGDTQYF. CDR3 DNA: TGTGCCAGCTCACCGCTAGCGTATGGTGATACGCAGTATTTT.

The chain combines TRBV14 with TRBJ1-2; D is uncertain. Germline CDR1 reads SGHDN; CDR2 reads FVKESK. Trimming cost V 1 base and J 4 bases, with 7 bases left between them. CDR3 size: 13 residues. The CDR3 DNA reads TGTGCCAGCAGCCAAGTGGGATCCTATGGCTACACCTTC. This codes for CASSQVGSYGYTF.

There are a few counts of this clone. The chain links TRBV6-8 to TRBJ1-5; D gene unclear. The CDR3 totals 16 residues. Trimming pared 7 bases from V and 0 bases from J, leaving 16 bases between. Per germline, CDR1 MNHGY and CDR2 SAAAGT. The CDR3 is CASTKTVIISNQPQHF. In DNA form, the CDR3 reads TGTGCCAGCACCAAAACTGTAATTATTAGCAATCAGCCCCAGCATTTT.

This clone has a handful of counts. The chain recombines TRBV28 with TRBJ1-5; D is perhaps TRBD1 (5 bases). The V and J ends lost 4 bases and 9 bases respectively, with 19 bases between them. The CDR3 extends over 15 amino acids. Germline-derived CDR1 and CDR2 are MDHEN and SYDVKM. DNA for the CDR3: TGTGCCAGCAGTTCCCGGGCAGGGAGGCCTCGGCCCCAGCATTTT. Translation gives CASSSRAGRPRPQHF. Drawing the rest from reference TRBV28 and TRBJ1-5, the complete variable domain is DVKVTQSSRYLVKRTGEKVFLECVQDMDHENMFWYRQDPGLGLRLIYFSYDVKMKEKGDIPEGYSVSREKKERFSLILESASTNQTSMYLCASSSRAGRPRPQHFGDGTRLSIL.

This clone occurred a few times. The J gene is TRBJ1-3, the V gene TRBV6-8; 7 bases match TRBD1. V trimming: 5 bases; J trimming: 2 bases; junction bases outside the gene matches: 9. The germline gives CDR1 MNHGY, CDR2 SAAAGT. This CDR3 region has 16 residues. The CDR3 loop reads CASSISPTGTGNTIYF. In nucleotides, the CDR3 is TGTGCCAGCAGTATCTCTCCGACAGGGACTGGAAACACCATATATTTT.

This clone was seen only a few times. The V call is TRBV30, the J call TRBJ2-7, with D possibly matching TRBD1 (6 bases). In germline, CDR1 is GTSNPN, CDR2 SVGIG (reference sequence). This CDR3 has 14 amino acids. Trimming pared 2 bases from V and 3 bases from J, leaving 14 bases between. CDR3 nucleotide sequence: TGTGCCTGGAGTCCCAGGGGAATTTACTACGAGCAGTACTTC. Translation gives CAWSPRGIYYEQYF.

The genes are TRBV29-1 and TRBJ2-1; TRBD1 agrees at 7 bases. The V segment lost 6 bases and the J segment 3 bases; nucleotides outside the gene matches: 8. Germline-derived CDR1 and CDR2 are SQVTM and ANQGSEA. CDR3 length equals 14 residues. DNA for the CDR3: TGCAGCGTCGTTAGTACAGGGGTCTACAATGAGCAGTTCTTC. Its translation is CSVVSTGVYNEQFF.

This chain uses TRBV29-1 with TRBJ2-3, with D possibly being TRBD1 (6 bases). The CDR3 contains 16 residues. CDR1 and CDR2 from the germline V gene are SQVTM and ANQGSEA. Between the trimmed V and J ends, which lost 4 bases and 0 bases, there was a span of 17 bases. CDR3 DNA sequence: TGCAGCGTTGCCGGGACACCACCTTCTAGCACAGATACGCAGTATTTT. This translates into CSVAGTPPSSTDTQYF.